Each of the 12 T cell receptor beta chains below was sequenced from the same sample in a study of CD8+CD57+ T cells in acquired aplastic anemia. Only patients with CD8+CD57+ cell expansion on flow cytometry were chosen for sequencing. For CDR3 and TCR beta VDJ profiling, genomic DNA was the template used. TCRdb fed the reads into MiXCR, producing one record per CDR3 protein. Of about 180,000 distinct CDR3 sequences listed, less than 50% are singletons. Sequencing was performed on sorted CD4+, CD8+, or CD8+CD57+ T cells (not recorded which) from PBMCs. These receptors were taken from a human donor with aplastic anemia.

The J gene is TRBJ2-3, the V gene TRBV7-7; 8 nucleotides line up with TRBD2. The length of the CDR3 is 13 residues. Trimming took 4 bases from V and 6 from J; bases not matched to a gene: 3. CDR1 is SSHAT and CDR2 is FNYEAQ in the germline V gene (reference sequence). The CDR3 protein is CASSSGLVDTQYF. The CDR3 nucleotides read TGTGCCAGCAGCTCGGGACTAGTGGATACGCAGTATTTT.

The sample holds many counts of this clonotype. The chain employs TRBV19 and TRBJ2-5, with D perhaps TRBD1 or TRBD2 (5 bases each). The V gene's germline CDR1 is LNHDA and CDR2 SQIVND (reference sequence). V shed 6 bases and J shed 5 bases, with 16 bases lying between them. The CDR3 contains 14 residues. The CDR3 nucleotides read TGTGCCAGTAGACTTAGAGGGGCCGGTGAGACCCAGTACTTC. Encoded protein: CASRLRGAGETQYF.

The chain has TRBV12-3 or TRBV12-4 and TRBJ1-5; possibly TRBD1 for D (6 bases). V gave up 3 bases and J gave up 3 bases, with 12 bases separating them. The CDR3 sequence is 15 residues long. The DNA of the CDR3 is TGTGCCAGCAGTTTTGGCCAGGGGTTCAATCAGCCCCAGCATTTT. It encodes CASSFGQGFNQPQHF.

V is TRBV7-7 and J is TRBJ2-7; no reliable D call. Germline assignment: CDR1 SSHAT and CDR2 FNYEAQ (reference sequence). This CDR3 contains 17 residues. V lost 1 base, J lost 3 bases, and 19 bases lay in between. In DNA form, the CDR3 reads TGTGCCAGCAGCTTAGGGGGATCAAGGGCGGCGGACTACGAGCAGTACTTC. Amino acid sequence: CASSLGGSRAADYEQYF.

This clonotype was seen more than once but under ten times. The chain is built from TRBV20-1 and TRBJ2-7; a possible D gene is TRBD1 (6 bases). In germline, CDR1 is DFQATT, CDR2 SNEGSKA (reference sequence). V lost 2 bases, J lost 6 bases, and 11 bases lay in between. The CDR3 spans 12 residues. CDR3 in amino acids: CSARPRDIEQYF. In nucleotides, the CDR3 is TGCAGTGCTAGACCCCGGGACATCGAGCAGTACTTC.

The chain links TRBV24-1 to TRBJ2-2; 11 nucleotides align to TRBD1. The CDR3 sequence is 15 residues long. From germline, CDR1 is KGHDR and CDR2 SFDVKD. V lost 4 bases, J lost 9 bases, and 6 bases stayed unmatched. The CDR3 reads CATSEAGQGGRELFF. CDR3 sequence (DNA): TGTGCCACCAGTGAAGCGGGACAGGGGGGGAGGGAGCTGTTTTTT.

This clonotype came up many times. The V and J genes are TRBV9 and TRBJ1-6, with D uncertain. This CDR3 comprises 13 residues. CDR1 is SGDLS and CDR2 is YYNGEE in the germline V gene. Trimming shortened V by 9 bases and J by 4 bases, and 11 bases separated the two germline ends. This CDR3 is CATGDGYNSPLHF. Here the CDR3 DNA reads TGTGCCACGGGAGACGGGTATAATTCACCCCTCCACTTT.

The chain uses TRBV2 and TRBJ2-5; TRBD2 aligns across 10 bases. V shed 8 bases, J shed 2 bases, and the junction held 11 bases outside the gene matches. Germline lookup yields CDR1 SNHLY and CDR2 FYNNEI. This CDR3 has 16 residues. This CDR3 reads CASGTGVAGGQETQYF. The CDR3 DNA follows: TGTGCCAGCGGGACTGGGGTAGCGGGGGGACAAGAGACCCAGTACTTC.

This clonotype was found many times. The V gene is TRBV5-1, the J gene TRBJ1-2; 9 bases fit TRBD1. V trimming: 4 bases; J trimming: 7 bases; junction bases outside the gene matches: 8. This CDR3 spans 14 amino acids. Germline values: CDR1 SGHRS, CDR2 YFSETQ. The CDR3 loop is CASSPGTGPIGYTF. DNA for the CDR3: TGCGCCAGCAGCCCCGGGACAGGGCCTATTGGCTACACCTTC.

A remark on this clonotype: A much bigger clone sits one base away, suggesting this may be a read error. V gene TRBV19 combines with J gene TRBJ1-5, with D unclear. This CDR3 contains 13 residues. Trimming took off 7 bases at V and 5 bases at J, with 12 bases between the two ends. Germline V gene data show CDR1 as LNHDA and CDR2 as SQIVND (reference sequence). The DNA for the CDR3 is TGTGCCAGTAAGACGCACGCGGATCAGCCCCAGCATTTT. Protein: CASKTHADQPQHF.

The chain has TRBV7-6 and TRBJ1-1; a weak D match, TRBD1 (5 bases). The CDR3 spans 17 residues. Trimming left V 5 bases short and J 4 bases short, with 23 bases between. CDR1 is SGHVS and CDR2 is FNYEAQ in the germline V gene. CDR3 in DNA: TGTGCCAGCAGCCCCACCCCCCTTCGGGGACCAACCACTGAAGCTTTCTTT. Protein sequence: CASSPTPLRGPTTEAFF.

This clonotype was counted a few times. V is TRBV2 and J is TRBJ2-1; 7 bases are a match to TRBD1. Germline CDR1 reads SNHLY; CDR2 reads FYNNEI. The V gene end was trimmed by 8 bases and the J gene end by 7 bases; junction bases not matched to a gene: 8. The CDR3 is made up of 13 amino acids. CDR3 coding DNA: TGTGCCAGCCTGAGGGGGCTCGGGAATGAGCAGTTCTTC. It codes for CASLRGLGNEQFF.